Listed here are 16 T cell receptor beta chains from one sample, sequenced in a study of post-analysis software for immune sequencing data. Unique molecular identifiers were built into the TCR beta cDNA libraries. TCRdb reanalysed the PCR reads using MiXCR and keeps one entry per CDR3 protein. This table holds around 770,000 distinct CDR3 sequences, around 45% found once. These TCRs are of unknown antigen specificity. General study points: Elevated frequency relative to controls characterized several TRBV segments in patients, TRBV5-6, TRBV5-1 and TRBV20-1 among them.

The sequenced material came from blood. The receptor set was obtained from a girl aged 10-17 years with multiple sclerosis.

The genes are TRBV6-6 and TRBJ2-7; 10 bases fit TRBD1. The last part of the DNA fits TRBJ2-5 better; the J call may be wrong. This CDR3 contains 16 residues. CDR1 is MNHNY and CDR2 is SVGAGI in the germline V gene (reference sequence). The CDR3, as DNA: TGTGCCAGCAGTCCCCCCGTCGGGACAGGGGTTGAGACCCAGTACTTC. It encodes CASSPPVGTGVETQYF.

This clonotype was recorded at least ten times. The chain employs TRBV2 and TRBJ2-7; D is uncertain. CDR3 length equals 11 residues. Germline V CDR1 and CDR2: SNHLY, FYNNEI. V was clipped by 3 bases and J by 4 bases, with 4 bases between them. The CDR3: CASSDEYEQYF. The CDR3, as DNA: TGTGCCAGCAGTGACGAATACGAGCAGTACTTC.

There are a few counts of this clonotype. The chain combines TRBV5-1 with TRBJ2-7; 7 nucleotides agree with TRBD1. V lost 3 bases, J lost 2 bases, and 8 bases stayed unmatched. CDR1 is SGHRS, CDR2 YFSETQ, per germline. The CDR3 covers 15 residues. The chain's CDR3 is CASSSAAGGTYEQYF. The CDR3 DNA reads as TGCGCCAGCAGCTCGGCGGCAGGGGGTACCTACGAGCAGTACTTC.

In its sample, this clonotype was seen a few times. CDR3 nucleotides: TGTGCCAGCAGCCGAAATAGCCCCGGAGAGGGCTCCTACAATGAGCAGTTCTTC. This gives the protein CASSRNSPGEGSYNEQFF. This rearrangement joins TRBV7-9 to TRBJ2-1; tentative D call: TRBD2 (5 bases). The CDR3 consists of 18 residues. The V gene lost 5 bases and the J gene lost 0 bases, with 20 bases spanning the gap. Per the germline V gene, CDR1 is SEHNR and CDR2 is FQNEAQ (reference sequence). The full variable domain, with the rest looked up from reference TRBV7-9 and TRBJ2-1, is DTGVSQNPRHKITKRGQNVTFRCDPISEHNRLYWYRQTLGQGPEFLTYFQNEAQLEKSRLLSDRFSAERPKGSFSTLEIQRTEQGDSAMYLCASSRNSPGEGSYNEQFFGPGTRLTVL.

This chain connects TRBV7-3 to TRBJ2-1; D might be TRBD2 (6 bases). V gave up 5 bases and J gave up 4 bases, with 15 bases separating them. Germline loops: CDR1 SGHTA, CDR2 FQGTGA. This CDR3 contains 15 residues. The CDR3 is CASSNGSGLYNEQFF. The CDR3 nucleotides read TGTGCCAGCAGCAACGGTAGCGGACTTTACAATGAGCAGTTCTTC.

This clonotype was seen a handful of times. The CDR3 DNA reads TGTGCCAGCAGCCACAGTTGGGACAGGGGTCACCCTGAGACCCAGTACTTC. It yields the protein CASSHSWDRGHPETQYF. The rearrangement links TRBV14 to TRBJ2-5; 10 positions match TRBD1. V was clipped by 3 bases and J by 5 bases; unmatched bases: 12. The germline V gene has CDR1 SGHDN and CDR2 FVKESK. There are 17 residues in the CDR3.

A remark on this clonotype: Lacking the conserved final phenylalanine or tryptophan, this CDR3 likely reflects a read error. The V call is TRBV28, the J call TRBJ2-7; 7 bases match TRBD1. The germline CDR1 and CDR2 sequences are MDHEN and SYDVKM. This CDR3 spans 14 amino acids. J lost 2 bases, V lost 7 bases, and 8 bases had no gene match. DNA of the CDR3: TGTGCCAGCAATACCGGGACAGACGCCTACGAGCAGTACTGC. Translating gives CASNTGTDAYEQYC.

This clonotype was picked up a small number of times. J is TRBJ1-2 and V is TRBV2; possibly TRBD1 for D (6 bases). V was cut by 0 bases and J by 4 bases, with 6 bases left in between. Germline loops: CDR1 SNHLY, CDR2 FYNNEI. The CDR3 has 13 amino acids. CDR3 residues: CASSEARGYGYTF. In DNA form, the CDR3 reads TGTGCCAGCAGTGAAGCCAGGGGCTATGGCTACACCTTC. Combining the CDR3 with reference TRBV2 and TRBJ1-2 gives the whole variable domain EPEVTQTPSHQVTQMGQEVILRCVPISNHLYFYWYRQILGQKVEFLVSFYNNEISEKSEIFDDQFSVERPDGSNFTLKIRSTKLEDSAMYFCASSEARGYGYTFGSGTRLTVV.

The chain recombines TRBV27 with TRBJ2-1, with 13 bases that match TRBD2. Trimming at V came to 3 bases and at J to 8 bases, leaving 10 bases not matched to a gene. Per germline, CDR1 MNHEY and CDR2 SMNVEV (reference sequence). CDR3 size: 17 residues. CDR3 sequence (DNA): TGTGCCAGCAGTTTCCTCAGGACTAGCGGGAGTAGGGATGAGCAGTTCTTC. Encoded protein: CASSFLRTSGSRDEQFF.

This clonotype appeared a few times. The V call is TRBV3-1, the J call TRBJ2-7, with a tentative D call TRBD2 (6 bases). The germline gives CDR1 LGHDT, CDR2 YNNKEL (reference sequence). The CDR3 runs 17 residues. Trimming took 5 bases from V and 0 from J, leaving 20 bases between them. This CDR3 is CASSSHERADISYEQYF. The CDR3 DNA reads TGTGCCAGCAGCTCCCACGAGCGGGCGGACATCTCCTACGAGCAGTACTTC.

CDR3 loop: CASSLPTGTDTQYF. The CDR3, as DNA: TGCGCCAGCAGCTTACCTACAGGCACAGATACGCAGTATTTT. This sequence joins TRBV5-1 and TRBJ2-3, with unresolved D. The CDR3 runs to 14 residues. Germline values: CDR1 SGHRS, CDR2 YFSETQ. V lost 2 bases and J 1 base, leaving 8 bases between the germline ends.

The CDR3 here is CASSPSLGDSNQPQHF. The CDR3 nucleotides read TGTGCCAGCAGTCCTAGCCTTGGTGACAGCAATCAGCCCCAGCATTTT. The rearrangement joins TRBV27 to TRBJ1-5; D not resolved. The CDR3 loop spans 16 amino acids. CDR1 and CDR2 from the germline V gene are MNHEY and SMNVEV (reference sequence). The V and J ends lost 5 bases and 1 base respectively, with 15 bases between them.

The CDR3 DNA reads TGCAGTGCTAGATCGGCGGGAGCAGATACGCAGTATTTT. Translation: CSARSAGADTQYF. The rearrangement links TRBV20-1 to TRBJ2-3, with 7 nucleotides matching TRBD2. The CDR3 loop spans 13 amino acids. From germline, CDR1 is DFQATT and CDR2 SNEGSKA (reference sequence). The ends lost 2 bases at V and 4 bases at J; junction bases unmatched: 3.

The chain has TRBV4-1 and TRBJ2-4; tentative D call: TRBD2 (5 bases). The end of the DNA fits TRBJ2-7 better, so the J call may be wrong. The CDR3 sequence is 14 residues long. Germline V lookup: CDR1 MGHRA, CDR2 YSYEKL. The chain's CDR3 is CASSPGRDSYEQYF. The CDR3 nucleotides are TGCGCCAGCAGCCCCGGACGGGACTCCTACGAGCAGTACTTC.

This clonotype was found a few times. This chain uses TRBV27 with TRBJ2-3; D is uncertain. Germline-derived CDR1 and CDR2 are MNHEY and SMNVEV (reference sequence). The CDR3 sequence is 14 residues long. Trimming took 5 bases from V and 2 from J, leaving 11 bases between them. CDR3 DNA sequence: TGTGCCAGCAGTCCCTGGAGCACCACAGATACGCAGTATTTT. It specifies CASSPWSTTDTQYF.

This clonotype has a handful of counts. The chain links TRBV29-1 to TRBJ2-7; 9 bases are a match to TRBD2. The V gene end was trimmed by 5 bases and the J gene end by 7 bases; junction bases not matched to a gene: 12. The CDR3 has 14 residues. The V gene's germline CDR1 is SQVTM and CDR2 ANQGSEA. The CDR3 here is CSVTASGTSDEQYF. The CDR3 bases are TGCAGCGTTACCGCTAGCGGGACAAGTGATGAGCAGTACTTC.